The 29 T cell receptor beta chains below all came from one sample that was sequenced in a study of cytomegalovirus exposure and HLA in healthy donors (TCRdb year 2017). Libraries were constructed by the immunoSEQ multiplex PCR assay. For the multiplex PCR, a mixture combining 60 forward primers for TCR Vbeta segments and 13 reverse primers for TCR Jbeta segments was used. This immuneACCESS table, as held by TCRdb, lists in-frame sequences with V and J called but not all clones. Of the missing ones, under half trace to an unresolved V gene in checked studies; the others have no known cause. The sample yields some 120,000 clones; about three quarters were counted once. Approximately 1% of the sample comes from the top ten. Sequencing used PBMCs. The origin of the receptors is a human donor in good health.

The DNA of the CDR3 is TGTGCCAGCAGCGAACAAAAACAGGGATGGGCTTTCTTT. Its translation is CASSEQKQGWAFF. The rearrangement joins TRBV2 to TRBJ1-1; maybe TRBD1 (6 bases). This CDR3 contains 13 residues. The germline CDR1 and CDR2 sequences are SNHLY and FYNNEI. The V end was cut by 6 bases, the J end by 11 bases, with 19 bases between. The whole variable domain, filled in from reference TRBV2 and TRBJ1-1, reads EPEVTQTPSHQVTQMGQEVILRCVPISNHLYFYWYRQILGQKVEFLVSFYNNEISEKSEIFDDQFSVERPDGSNFTLKIRSTKLEDSAMYFCASSEQKQGWAFFGQGTRLTVV.

The chain combines TRBV11-2 with TRBJ2-2; TRBD2 matches at 9 bases. V lost 0 bases and J lost 7; bases outside the gene matches: 12. The CDR3 consists of 18 residues. The germline gives CDR1 SGHAT, CDR2 FQNNGV. CDR3 loop: CASSLDPGGGGAIGELFF. As DNA, the CDR3 is TGTGCCAGCAGCTTAGATCCGGGGGGCGGGGGGGCCATCGGGGAGCTGTTTTTT. The whole variable domain, remainder taken from reference TRBV11-2 and TRBJ2-2, is EAGVAQSPRYKIIEKRQSVAFWCNPISGHATLYWYQQILGQGPKLLIQFQNNGVVDDSQLPKDRFSAERLKGVDSTLKIQPAKLEDSAVYLCASSLDPGGGGAIGELFFGEGSRLTVL.

A few counts support this clone. The chain has TRBV10-1 and TRBJ1-1; tentative D call: TRBD1 (6 bases). Germline values: CDR1 WNHNN, CDR2 SYGVQD (reference sequence). CDR3 length: 15 amino acids. V gave up 2 bases and J gave up 1 base, with 11 bases separating them. The CDR3 region is CASSEDPGENTEAFF. The CDR3 DNA sequence: TGCGCCAGCAGTGAGGATCCAGGGGAGAACACTGAAGCTTTCTTT.

The rearrangement joins TRBV19 to TRBJ2-7, with 9 positions matching TRBD1. Germline V CDR1 and CDR2: LNHDA, SQIVND (reference sequence). The CDR3 loop spans 15 amino acids. The V and J ends lost 9 bases and 3 bases, in that order; junction bases with no gene match: 12. This CDR3 reads CASLGRTGVLYEQYF. In DNA, the CDR3 is TGTGCCAGCCTCGGGCGGACAGGGGTTCTCTACGAGCAGTACTTC.

V is TRBV5-4 and J is TRBJ2-2, with 11 nucleotides matching TRBD2. The CDR3 has 16 amino acids. Per the germline V gene, CDR1 is SGHNT and CDR2 is YYREEE (reference sequence). V gave up 4 bases and J gave up 5 bases; unmatched junction bases: 7. CDR3 loop: CASSDGLAGGTGELFF. CDR3 nucleotide sequence: TGTGCCAGCAGCGACGGACTAGCGGGCGGGACCGGGGAGCTGTTTTTT.

The rearrangement joins TRBV7-8 to TRBJ2-1, with D unresolved. The V gene's germline CDR1 is SGHVS and CDR2 FQNEAQ. The ends were cut back, 1 base at V and 0 bases at J, with 10 bases in the middle. This CDR3 is built from 16 residues. In DNA, the CDR3 is TGTGCCAGCAGCTTAGGTCAGGTGAGCTCCTACAATGAGCAGTTCTTC. It encodes CASSLGQVSSYNEQFF.

The chain combines TRBV11-2 with TRBJ2-3; tentatively, D is TRBD2 (5 bases). Deletions cut 5 bases from V and 0 bases from J, with 12 bases between. Germline assignment: CDR1 SGHAT and CDR2 FQNNGV. The CDR3 loop spans 15 amino acids. In DNA, the CDR3 is TGTGCCAGCAGCGTAAGCGGAGCTAGCACAGATACGCAGTATTTT. Encoded protein: CASSVSGASTDTQYF.

This rearrangement joins TRBV4-1 to TRBJ2-7, with TRBD1 identical over 8 bases. CDR3 size: 14 residues. Germline CDR1 and CDR2: MGHRA and YSYEKL. After removal of 4 bases from V and 1 base from J, the junction contained 3 bases not matched to a gene. In DNA form, the CDR3 reads TGCGCCAGCAGCCCGGGACAGGCTTCCTACGAGCAGTACTTC. Translating gives CASSPGQASYEQYF.

CDR3 DNA sequence: TGTGCCACCAGCCCCCAGACAGGGGTTTTTAACTATGGCTACACCTTC. This codes for CATSPQTGVFNYGYTF. V is TRBV15 and J is TRBJ1-2; 8 bases map to TRBD1. The CDR3 is 16 amino acids. The trim removed 5 bases at V and 1 base at J, leaving 9 bases unmatched. Germline V lookup: CDR1 LNHNV, CDR2 YYDKDF (reference sequence).

The V call is TRBV27, the J call TRBJ2-6, with D possibly matching TRBD1 (5 bases). V dropped 1 base and J dropped 0 bases, with 19 bases sitting between them. The CDR3 extends over 20 amino acids. Germline CDR1 MNHEY, CDR2 SMNVEV (reference sequence). Here the CDR3 reads CASSLFSPGYMYSGANVLTF. The DNA of the CDR3 is TGTGCCAGCAGTTTATTTTCGCCAGGGTATATGTACTCTGGGGCCAACGTCCTGACTTTC.

The chain is built from TRBV27 and TRBJ1-6, with D hard to call. Deletions cut 5 bases from V and 5 bases from J, with 25 bases between. The V gene's germline CDR1 is MNHEY and CDR2 SMNVEV (reference sequence). CDR3 size: 19 residues. The CDR3 DNA reads TGTGCCAGCAGTATATTACGAGGTCCCGCACCGCCGGATAATTCACCCCTCCACTTT. It encodes CASSILRGPAPPDNSPLHF.

This chain connects TRBV7-7 to TRBJ2-5, with a tentative D call TRBD2 (6 bases). Trimming shortened V by 0 bases and J by 2 bases, and 10 bases separated the two germline ends. CDR3 length: 15 residues. CDR1 is SSHAT, CDR2 FNYEAQ, per germline (reference sequence). The CDR3 spells CASSLAGTFQETQYF. The CDR3 bases are TGTGCCAGCAGCTTAGCAGGGACTTTTCAAGAGACCCAGTACTTC.

The V and J genes are TRBV5-1 and TRBJ2-1, with D maybe TRBD1 (6 bases). Germline lookup yields CDR1 SGHRS and CDR2 YFSETQ. The CDR3 runs 15 residues. V lost 2 bases and J lost 5, with 14 bases in between. The CDR3 loop reads CASSFGLTGNNEQFF. Written as DNA, the CDR3 is TGCGCCAGCAGCTTCGGGCTGACAGGAAACAATGAGCAGTTCTTC.

The sample holds a few counts of this clone. This rearrangement joins TRBV6-5 to TRBJ1-3; D remains ambiguous. Germline V CDR1 and CDR2: MNHEY, SVGAGI. The CDR3 length is 13 residues. The V gene lost 8 bases and the J gene lost 4 bases, with 12 bases spanning the gap. CDR3 region: CASVPPQGNTIYF. The CDR3 DNA reads as TGTGCCAGCGTCCCCCCACAGGGAAACACCATATATTTT.

The V gene is TRBV5-1, the J gene TRBJ2-5; the match to TRBD2 covers 8 bases. CDR1 SGHRS and CDR2 YFSETQ come from the germline V gene. Trimming at V came to 3 bases and at J to 5 bases, leaving 18 bases not matched to a gene. The CDR3 extends over 18 amino acids. The CDR3 DNA follows: TGCGCCAGCAGCTGGGATGGCGGGGGGACGGGGGCCAAGGAGACCCAGTACTTC. It translates to CASSWDGGGTGAKETQYF.

This clone was detected only once. The chain employs TRBV21-1 and TRBJ2-7; TRBD1, the D gene given by the table, was not confirmed from the DNA. TRBV21-1 represents a pseudogene. The CDR3 totals 15 residues. The CDR3 region is CAIPWGTGEMNEQYF. The CDR3 nucleotides read TGTGCCATTCCGTGGGGGACAGGGGAAATGAACGAGCAGTACTTC.

The chain carries TRBV6-1 and TRBJ1-3, with TRBD1 identical over 7 bases. Germline V CDR1 and CDR2: MNHNS, SASEGT. The CDR3 extends over 16 amino acids. V dropped 0 bases and J dropped 8; count of bases not matched to a gene: 10. CDR3 protein: CASSEAMAGGRDTIYF. CDR3 in DNA: TGTGCCAGCAGTGAAGCAATGGCAGGGGGTCGAGACACCATATATTTT.

This clone has a handful of counts. The V gene is TRBV5-6, the J gene TRBJ2-1, with TRBD2 as a possible D gene (5 bases). The ends were cut back, 5 bases at V and 8 bases at J, with 14 bases in the middle. Germline CDR1 and CDR2: SGHDT and YYEEEE. CDR3 length: 13 amino acids. The CDR3: CASSLGSGDEQFF. For the CDR3, the DNA is TGTGCCAGCAGTCTGGGATCCGGGGATGAGCAGTTCTTC.

The chain carries TRBV4-1 and TRBJ1-2; a weak D match, TRBD1 (6 bases). V gave up 1 base and J gave up 5 bases, with 14 bases separating them. Germline loops: CDR1 MGHRA, CDR2 YSYEKL. The CDR3 is 15 amino acids. The CDR3 protein is CASSQVDRGPYGYTF. The CDR3 nucleotides are TGCGCCAGCAGCCAAGTGGACAGAGGACCTTATGGCTACACCTTC.

The chain is built from TRBV19 and TRBJ1-5, with D maybe TRBD1 (6 bases). Germline assignment: CDR1 LNHDA and CDR2 SQIVND (reference sequence). Trimming took 6 bases from V and 4 from J, leaving 13 bases between them. This CDR3 is 14 amino acids long. CDR3 sequence: CASREGQPNQPQHF. The CDR3 nucleotides are TGTGCCAGTAGAGAAGGACAGCCGAATCAGCCCCAGCATTTT. Drawing the rest from reference TRBV19 and TRBJ1-5, the complete variable domain is DGGITQSPKYLFRKEGQNVTLSCEQNLNHDAMYWYRQDPGQGLRLIYYSQIVNDFQKGDIAEGYSVSREKKESFPLTVTSAQKNPTAFYLCASREGQPNQPQHFGDGTRLSIL.

This chain connects TRBV18 to TRBJ1-3, with 8 bases fitting TRBD1. CDR1 and CDR2 (germline): KGHSH, LQKENI. V lost 2 bases to trimming and J lost 0 bases; unmatched junction nucleotides: 3. The CDR3 contains 16 residues. The CDR3 sequence is CASSPGGTGSGNTIYF. The CDR3 nucleotides are TGTGCCAGCTCACCAGGAGGGACAGGCTCTGGAAACACCATATATTTT.

This rearrangement joins TRBV11-2 to TRBJ2-1; D gene ambiguous. The V and J ends lost 5 bases and 10 bases respectively, with 15 bases between them. This CDR3 has 13 residues. The germline V gene has CDR1 SGHAT and CDR2 FQNNGV. The CDR3 protein is CASSPETTGEQFF. The CDR3 nucleotides read TGTGCCAGCAGCCCGGAAACAACCGGGGAGCAGTTCTTC.

This chain uses TRBV28 with TRBJ1-6; TRBD1 might be the D (5 bases). Germline values: CDR1 MDHEN, CDR2 SYDVKM. This CDR3 has 15 residues. Trimming stripped 6 bases from V and 11 bases from J, with 20 bases between. CDR3 in DNA: TGTGCCAGCAGCCCTCCGGCGGGGCACGGGGCACCCCTCCACTTT. This codes for CASSPPAGHGAPLHF.

V and J are TRBV6-6 and TRBJ2-7; D possibly corresponds to TRBD1 (7 bases). This CDR3 comprises 13 residues. Germline V gene data show CDR1 as MNHNY and CDR2 as SVGAGI (reference sequence). Trimming cost V 6 bases and J 3 bases, with 12 bases left between them. CDR3 sequence reads: CASSARGDYEQYF. CDR3 nucleotides: TGTGCCAGCAGCGCCAGGGGGGACTACGAGCAGTACTTC.

Of note for this clone: Since no conserved phenylalanine or tryptophan closes the CDR3, a read error is the likely cause. This chain links TRBV18 with TRBJ2-2; tentatively, D is TRBD1 (5 bases). CDR3 size: 12 residues. Germline V gene sequence: CDR1 KGHSH, CDR2 LQKENI. V lost 6 bases, J lost 9 bases, and 11 bases lay in between. CDR3 DNA: TGTGCCAGCTCCCCCGACAGACGGGAGCTGTTTCTT. Translated, it gives CASSPDRRELFL.

The CDR3 spells CASSLRGGQETQYF. The CDR3 DNA sequence: TGTGCCAGCAGCTTACGGGGGGGACAAGAGACCCAGTACTTC. J is TRBJ2-5 and V is TRBV5-4; 8 positions match TRBD2. The ends lost 2 bases at V and 2 bases at J; junction bases unmatched: 2. Germline-derived CDR1 and CDR2 are SGHNT and YYREEE (reference sequence). The CDR3 is 14 residues long.

The genes are TRBV28 and TRBJ2-7; 7 nucleotides align to TRBD2. This CDR3 has 16 amino acids. The ends lost 5 bases at V and 7 bases at J; junction bases unmatched: 17. CDR1 MDHEN and CDR2 SYDVKM come from the germline V gene. The CDR3 reads CASSAPTSSRAGEQYF. CDR3 sequence (DNA): TGTGCCAGCAGTGCCCCGACTAGCAGTAGGGCGGGGGAGCAGTACTTC.

This clone was detected only a few times. The CDR3 bases are TGCGCCAGCAGCTTGACATCTGCAGGGTTCACAGATACGCAGTATTTT. The encoded protein is CASSLTSAGFTDTQYF. The chain joins TRBV5-1 to TRBJ2-3, with TRBD1 as a possible D gene (5 bases). Trimming pared 1 base from V and 2 bases from J, leaving 14 bases between. Germline CDR1 is SGHRS and CDR2 is YFSETQ. This CDR3 contains 16 residues. Looking up the rest from reference TRBV5-1 and TRBJ2-3 gives the full variable domain: KAGVTQTPRYLIKTRGQQVTLSCSPISGHRSVSWYQQTPGQGLQFLFEYFSETQRNKGNFPGRFSGRQFSNSRSEMNVSTLELGDSALYLCASSLTSAGFTDTQYFGPGTRLTVL.

CDR3 coding DNA: TGTGCCAGCAAGCAGGGCAATCAGCCCCAGCATTTT. This sequence encodes CASKQGNQPQHF. The rearrangement uses TRBV27 and TRBJ1-5, with D hard to call. Germline V lookup: CDR1 MNHEY, CDR2 SMNVEV (reference sequence). V was cut by 7 bases and J by 2 bases, with 6 bases left in between. The CDR3 contains 12 residues.